This passage covers 29 T cell receptor beta chains from one sample sequenced in a study of radiation and T cells in renal cell carcinoma (dated by TCRdb to 2018 to 2020). Interpreted using the paper, the time point label stands for: blood 2 weeks post-SBRT. What the treatment or condition label conveys for this sample: 15 Gy SBRT to primary tumor, nephrectomy 4 weeks later. Receptor libraries were prepared by the immunoSEQ multiplex PCR assay. Drawn from immuneACCESS, this table holds only the in-frame rearrangements with V and J called that TCRdb kept. Clones are partly lost; checked studies trace under half to an unresolved V gene and leave the rest unexplained. The sample contains 100,000 to 150,000 clones, 65% to 85% of them found a single time. The ten largest clones add up to approximately 5% of the sample. The sample was blood, taken from a patient whose treatment included radiotherapy and nephrectomy. These receptors all come from a man aged 45-65 years with renal cell carcinoma.

V gene TRBV4-1 combines with J gene TRBJ1-5; 7 positions agree with TRBD1. CDR1 and CDR2 from the germline V gene are MGHRA and YSYEKL. The CDR3 runs to 15 residues. J gave up 0 bases and V 4 bases, and 3 bases lay outside the gene matches. The CDR3 loop reads CASSRDRNSNQPQHF. The CDR3 coding sequence is TGCGCCAGCAGCCGGGACAGAAATAGCAATCAGCCCCAGCATTTT.

This chain links TRBV4-1 with TRBJ1-1, with D unclear. Germline V gene data show CDR1 as MGHRA and CDR2 as YSYEKL. The V end lost 4 bases, the J end lost 10 bases, and 16 bases lay between the germline ends. CDR3 length: 13 amino acids. CDR3 sequence reads: CASSPRGSTAAFF. The CDR3 nucleotides are TGCGCCAGCAGCCCCCGAGGTTCAACGGCAGCTTTCTTT.

This chain joins TRBV15 and TRBJ2-7, with 11 positions matching TRBD2. V was pared by 8 bases and J by 0 bases, with 6 bases of the junction left unmatched. This CDR3 is built from 15 residues. The germline V gene encodes CDR1 LNHNV and CDR2 YYDKDF (reference sequence). The CDR3 sequence: CATGTSGAGSYEQYF. CDR3 DNA sequence: TGTGCCACCGGGACTAGCGGAGCAGGCTCCTACGAGCAGTACTTC.

This chain uses TRBV14 with TRBJ2-5; D is uncertain. This CDR3 spans 13 amino acids. V dropped 1 base and J dropped 5 bases, with 8 bases sitting between them. Germline-derived CDR1 and CDR2 are SGHDN and FVKESK. The CDR3 DNA reads as TGTGCCAGCAGCCAAGTGGCGTGGGAGACCCAGTACTTC. Protein sequence: CASSQVAWETQYF.

Notes on this clone: Different DNA sequences within this sample yield the same CDR3. The rearrangement joins TRBV5-1 to TRBJ2-1; TRBD2 matches at 10 bases. Germline CDR1 is SGHRS and CDR2 is YFSETQ. This CDR3 comprises 15 residues. The V gene end was trimmed by 0 bases and the J gene end by 5 bases; junction bases not matched to a gene: 2. CDR3 residues: CASSLVAGGDNEQFF. The CDR3 DNA reads TGCGCCAGCAGCTTGGTAGCGGGGGGTGACAATGAGCAGTTCTTC.

This clone was seen only once. The V call is TRBV6-1, the J call TRBJ1-3; D is undetermined. This CDR3 has 14 amino acids. Trimming took 3 bases from V and 0 from J, leaving 6 bases between them. Per germline, CDR1 MNHNS and CDR2 SASEGT. CDR3 nucleotides: TGTGCCAGCAGTGATTTGAGCTCTGGAAACACCATATATTTT. Translating it yields CASSDLSSGNTIYF.

This rearrangement joins TRBV7-3 to TRBJ2-7, with a possible D match to TRBD1 (6 bases). Trimming removed 2 bases from V and 0 bases from J, with 11 bases in between. CDR1 SGHTA and CDR2 FQGTGA come from the germline V gene. This CDR3 has 15 amino acids. DNA of the CDR3: TGTGCCAGCAGCTTACACAGGGTGACCTCCTACGAGCAGTACTTC. Its protein is CASSLHRVTSYEQYF.

The genes are TRBV4-1 and TRBJ2-7, with D possibly matching TRBD2 (5 bases). From germline, CDR1 is MGHRA and CDR2 YSYEKL. The CDR3 sequence is 13 residues long. Trimming removed 1 base from V and 5 bases from J, with 9 bases in between. The CDR3 DNA follows: TGCGCCAGCAGCCAAGCGGGATTCGACGAGCAGTACTTC. Amino acid sequence: CASSQAGFDEQYF.

V and J are TRBV11-2 and TRBJ2-2; no firm D call. The CDR3 runs to 13 residues. Trimming left V 5 bases short and J 7 bases short, with 11 bases between. The germline CDR1 and CDR2 sequences are SGHAT and FQNNGV. The CDR3 coding sequence is TGTGCCAGCAGCCGCGACGAGTACGGGGAGCTGTTTTTT. Translated, it gives CASSRDEYGELFF.

V is TRBV15 and J is TRBJ2-7; tentative D call: TRBD1 (6 bases). V lost 4 bases, J lost 4 bases, and 11 bases lay in between. This CDR3 has 13 residues. Germline V gene sequence: CDR1 LNHNV, CDR2 YYDKDF (reference sequence). CDR3 nucleotide sequence: TGTGCCACCAGCACGTTAGGACAGTACGAGCAGTACTTC. This codes for CATSTLGQYEQYF.

This chain connects TRBV5-5 to TRBJ2-7; D unresolved. The V and J ends lost 2 bases and 1 base respectively, with 13 bases between them. This CDR3 is 15 amino acids long. From germline, CDR1 is SGHKS and CDR2 YYEKEE (reference sequence). The DNA for the CDR3 is TGTGCCAGCAGCTTCTCCCCCCTTGGGTCCTACGAGCAGTACTTC. Translation: CASSFSPLGSYEQYF.

This clone showed up just a few times. Here the CDR3 DNA reads TGTGCCAGTAGTAACTCCGGGACAGCCCTGAACACTGAAGCTTTCTTT. Its protein product is CASSNSGTALNTEAFF. The J gene is TRBJ1-1, the V gene TRBV19; 7 bases match TRBD1. The J segment lost 0 bases and the V segment lost 4 bases, leaving 8 bases of the junction unmatched. The CDR3 extends over 16 amino acids. From germline, CDR1 is LNHDA and CDR2 SQIVND (reference sequence).

This chain uses TRBV19 with TRBJ2-1; unclear D gene. There are 14 residues in the CDR3. CDR1 is LNHDA, CDR2 SQIVND, per germline (reference sequence). V lost 3 bases and J 2 bases, leaving 8 bases between the germline ends. The CDR3 spells CASSMGMAYNEQFF. The CDR3 bases are TGTGCCAGTAGTATGGGGATGGCCTACAATGAGCAGTTCTTC. The entire variable domain, with the rest obtained from reference TRBV19 and TRBJ2-1, is as follows: DGGITQSPKYLFRKEGQNVTLSCEQNLNHDAMYWYRQDPGQGLRLIYYSQIVNDFQKGDIAEGYSVSREKKESFPLTVTSAQKNPTAFYLCASSMGMAYNEQFFGPGTRLTVL.

The chain carries TRBV7-3 and TRBJ2-1; 8 bases agree with TRBD2. There are 18 residues in the CDR3. With 5 bases clipped from V and 0 bases from J, the junction kept 12 bases outside the gene matches. Germline-derived CDR1 and CDR2 are SGHTA and FQGTGA. The CDR3 region has the DNA TGTGCCAGCAGCCCGGGGATCGCTAGCGGGCGCTCCTACAATGAGCAGTTCTTC. Translating it yields CASSPGIASGRSYNEQFF.

The chain carries TRBV11-2 and TRBJ2-1; no clear D. This CDR3 comprises 15 residues. Trimming shortened V by 7 bases and J by 2 bases, and 15 bases separated the two germline ends. From germline, CDR1 is SGHAT and CDR2 FQNNGV. CDR3 DNA: TGTGCCAGCACCTCAGTGATAAGCCCCTACAATGAGCAGTTCTTC. It codes for CASTSVISPYNEQFF.

This sequence joins TRBV18 and TRBJ1-2; no definite D call. Between the trimmed V and J ends, which lost 3 bases and 0 bases, there was a span of 11 bases. CDR1 KGHSH and CDR2 LQKENI come from the germline V gene. There are 15 residues in the CDR3. The CDR3 protein is CASSPLDTANYGYTF. DNA of the CDR3: TGTGCCAGCTCACCGTTAGACACAGCTAACTATGGCTACACCTTC.

This chain links TRBV7-8 with TRBJ1-2, with a possible D match to TRBD1 (5 bases). Germline V gene sequence: CDR1 SGHVS, CDR2 FQNEAQ. Trimming removed 1 base at V and 4 bases at J, with 13 bases between. This CDR3 contains 15 residues. The CDR3 DNA sequence: TGTGCCAGCAGCTTAGAACGGGGCAGGTCCTATGGCTACACCTTC. Protein: CASSLERGRSYGYTF.

The chain has TRBV7-9 and TRBJ1-1, with D tentatively TRBD1 (5 bases). V was pared by 5 bases and J by 3 bases, with 13 bases between. This CDR3 is 14 amino acids long. The germline V gene encodes CDR1 SEHNR and CDR2 FQNEAQ (reference sequence). The CDR3 DNA reads as TGTGCCAGCAGCACAGGACGGCGGTACACTGAAGCTTTCTTT. This codes for CASSTGRRYTEAFF.

This clone has a single count. The CDR3 reads CASSLPPAGDEQYF. The CDR3 bases are TGTGCCAGCAGCTTACCCCCAGCGGGCGACGAGCAGTACTTC. This chain connects TRBV11-2 to TRBJ2-7; a possible D gene is TRBD2 (6 bases). The germline gives CDR1 SGHAT, CDR2 FQNNGV. The V end lost 2 bases, the J end lost 5 bases, and 13 bases lay between the germline ends. The CDR3 covers 14 residues.

On this clone: Other nucleotide sequences from this sample produce the same CDR3. This chain links TRBV5-1 with TRBJ2-1, with 7 bases identical to TRBD2. The CDR3 length is 17 residues. The germline gives CDR1 SGHRS, CDR2 YFSETQ. Unmatched junction bases numbered 6, after V lost 0 bases and J lost 0 bases. CDR3 protein: CASSLEASGSSYNEQFF. The CDR3, as DNA: TGCGCCAGCAGCTTGGAGGCTAGCGGCAGCTCCTACAATGAGCAGTTCTTC.

V gene TRBV5-1 combines with J gene TRBJ1-4, with 9 bases fitting TRBD1. V lost 5 bases, J lost 0 bases, and 5 bases stayed unmatched. CDR3 length: 16 residues. Per the germline V gene, CDR1 is SGHRS and CDR2 is YFSETQ. The DNA for the CDR3 is TGCGCCAGCAGACGGACAGGGGAGGCAACTAATGAAAAACTGTTTTTT. This codes for CASRRTGEATNEKLFF.

V is TRBV7-6 and J is TRBJ1-5, with 10 bases matching TRBD1. The length of the CDR3 is 15 residues. V lost 5 bases, J lost 9 bases, and 10 bases stayed unmatched. Per germline, CDR1 SGHVS and CDR2 FNYEAQ. The CDR3 DNA follows: TGTGCCAGCAGCCGAGGACAGGGGGGGCTAGGGCCCCAGCATTTT. It encodes CASSRGQGGLGPQHF.

This clone came up once. The V and J genes are TRBV5-4 and TRBJ1-5; 7 bases are a match to TRBD1. The CDR3 sequence is 14 residues long. After removal of 2 bases from V and 7 bases from J, the junction contained 6 bases not matched to a gene. Germline V gene lookup returns CDR1 SGHNT and CDR2 YYREEE (reference sequence). CDR3 in amino acids: CASSLQGYGQPQHF. The DNA of the CDR3 is TGTGCCAGCAGCTTACAGGGGTACGGACAGCCCCAGCATTTT.

The chain is built from TRBV2 and TRBJ1-1, with D possibly being TRBD1 (5 bases). With 6 bases removed from V and 4 bases from J, the gap between germline ends came to 15 bases. The CDR3 totals 14 residues. The germline V gene encodes CDR1 SNHLY and CDR2 FYNNEI. CDR3 loop: CASSIGGGITEAFF. CDR3 coding DNA: TGTGCCAGCAGCATTGGGGGGGGAATCACTGAAGCTTTCTTT.

A single count supports this clone. This chain links TRBV27 with TRBJ2-2, with a weak D call TRBD1 (7 bases). V dropped 1 base and J dropped 5 bases, with 17 bases sitting between them. In germline, CDR1 is MNHEY, CDR2 SMNVEV (reference sequence). The CDR3 has 17 residues. The CDR3 DNA reads TGTGCCAGCAGTTTATTTTTCCCGGCAGGGGGGACCGGGGAGCTGTTTTTT. Translating gives CASSLFFPAGGTGELFF.

This clone was recorded once. The chain has TRBV5-1 and TRBJ2-2; perhaps TRBD1 as D (6 bases). CDR3 length: 14 amino acids. V was shortened by 4 bases and J by 6 bases, with 13 bases between the two germline ends. Germline-derived CDR1 and CDR2 are SGHRS and YFSETQ. Written as DNA, the CDR3 is TGCGCCAGCAGCGTACAGGGCAACCCCGGGGAGCTGTTTTTT. Translating gives CASSVQGNPGELFF.

The chain uses TRBV7-2 and TRBJ1-4; D is uncertain. CDR3 length: 15 residues. The germline gives CDR1 SGHTA, CDR2 FQGNSA. V dropped 3 bases and J dropped 2 bases, with 10 bases sitting between them. DNA for the CDR3: TGTGCCAGCAGCTTCAGCGTTCGCACTAATGAAAAACTGTTTTTT. It yields the protein CASSFSVRTNEKLFF.

The CDR3 protein is CASSFGLADYEQYF. CDR3 sequence (DNA): TGTGCCAGCAGTTTTGGGCTAGCGGACTACGAGCAGTACTTC. V and J are TRBV28 and TRBJ2-7; 7 bases map to TRBD2. V lost 3 bases to trimming and J lost 3 bases; unmatched junction nucleotides: 5. Germline V gene sequence: CDR1 MDHEN, CDR2 SYDVKM. The CDR3 is 14 amino acids.

The genes are TRBV19 and TRBJ2-3; 10 bases align to TRBD2. The CDR3 totals 16 residues. The V gene end was trimmed by 1 base and the J gene end by 5 bases; junction bases not matched to a gene: 6. Germline lookup yields CDR1 LNHDA and CDR2 SQIVND (reference sequence). The CDR3 sequence: CASSIGSGRRVDTQYF. CDR3 sequence (DNA): TGTGCCAGTAGTATAGGTAGCGGGAGGCGGGTAGATACGCAGTATTTT.